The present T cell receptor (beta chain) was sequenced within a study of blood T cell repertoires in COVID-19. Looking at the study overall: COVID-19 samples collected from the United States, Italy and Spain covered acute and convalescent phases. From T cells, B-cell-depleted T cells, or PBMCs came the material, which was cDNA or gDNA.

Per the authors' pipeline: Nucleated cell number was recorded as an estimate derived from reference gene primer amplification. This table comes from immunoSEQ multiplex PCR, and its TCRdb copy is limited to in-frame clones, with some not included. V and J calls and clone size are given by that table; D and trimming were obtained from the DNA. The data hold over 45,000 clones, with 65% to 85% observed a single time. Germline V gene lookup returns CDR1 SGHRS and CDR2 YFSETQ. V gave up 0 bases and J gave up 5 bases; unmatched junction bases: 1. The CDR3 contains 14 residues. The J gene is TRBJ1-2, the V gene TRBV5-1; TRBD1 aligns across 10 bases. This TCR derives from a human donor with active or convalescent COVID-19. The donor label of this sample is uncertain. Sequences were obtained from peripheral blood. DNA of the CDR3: TGCGCCAGCAGCTTGGAGGGACAGGGGTATGGCTACACCTTC. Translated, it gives CASSLEGQGYGYTF.